The following is a T cell receptor (beta chain) sequence with its context. Its antigen is unidentified. Sequenced by immunoSEQ multiplex PCR; TCRdb stores in-frame clones only, minus some. The sample gives approximately 1,500,000 clones, about 98% of which show up once; approximately 0.44% is in the top ten. The donors, all of them Caucasian adults, lived in Nashville, Tennessee. A split of CD4+ cells into CD45RA+ naive and CD45RA-negative memory subsets was performed. The CDR3 runs 15 residues. CDR1 and CDR2 (germline): KGHSH, LQKENI. V was clipped by 3 bases and J by 4 bases; unmatched bases: 6. This record belongs to a study of shared clonotypes between healthy human individuals. Turning to the study itself: Sampling drew on donors who were a couple of women and a few men aged 18 to 49.

General study results and limits: The sampled material consisted only of blood, and tissue repertoires are likely to differ.

The chain combines TRBV18 with TRBJ2-5, with TRBD1 identical over 9 bases. The clonotype was recovered from a man aged 30-40 years in good health. The sample was naive CD4+ T cells sorted from blood. Subset here: CD45RA+ positively selected. The CDR3: CASSPRTGAGETQYF. For the CDR3, the DNA is TGTGCCAGCTCACCGCGGACAGGGGCTGGAGAGACCCAGTACTTC.